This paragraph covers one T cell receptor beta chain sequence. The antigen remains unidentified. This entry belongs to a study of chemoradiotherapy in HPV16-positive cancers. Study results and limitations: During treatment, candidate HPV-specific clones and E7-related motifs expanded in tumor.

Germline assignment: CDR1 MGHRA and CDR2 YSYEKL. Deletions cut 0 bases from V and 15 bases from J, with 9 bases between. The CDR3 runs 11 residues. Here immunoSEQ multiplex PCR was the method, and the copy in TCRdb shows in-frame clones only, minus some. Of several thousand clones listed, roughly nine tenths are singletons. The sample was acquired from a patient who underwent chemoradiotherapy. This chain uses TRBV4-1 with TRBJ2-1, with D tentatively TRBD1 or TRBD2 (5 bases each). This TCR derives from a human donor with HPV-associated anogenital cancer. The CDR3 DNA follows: TGCGCCAGCAGCCAAGAGGGGGAGAGGTTCTTC. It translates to CASSQEGERFF.